This T cell receptor beta chain is from a study of blood T cell repertoires in COVID-19. Study summary: Acute and convalescent COVID-19 samples came from the United States, Italy and Spain. PBMCs, B-cell-depleted T cells, or T cells were the source of the cDNA or gDNA that made up the material.

The CDR3 has 15 residues. Germline CDR1 SNHLY, CDR2 FYNNEI. V was pared by 6 bases and J by 7 bases, with 8 bases of the junction left unmatched. Original handling: By means of reference gene primer amplification, nucleated cell counts were estimated. The table came from immunoSEQ multiplex PCR; TCRdb's copy has only in-frame clones and leaves some out. V and J calls and clone size come straight from that table; D and trimming were deduced from the DNA. The table includes roughly 74,000 clones, about four fifths detected once. The V call is TRBV2, the J call TRBJ1-6, with 8 positions matching TRBD1. Sequenced sample: peripheral blood. This clonotype was obtained from a man aged 65 to 79 with acute or convalescent COVID-19. The CDR3 region is CASRTRQGPNSPLHF. CDR3 DNA sequence: TGTGCCAGCAGGACGAGACAGGGGCCCAATTCACCCCTCCACTTT.